Only a few counts were recorded for the clone carrying this TCR beta chain. What it recognizes is unknown. After removal of 8 bases from V and 6 bases from J, the junction contained 5 bases not matched to a gene. The germline V gene has CDR1 SQVTM and CDR2 ANQGSEA. CDR3 length: 13 residues. cDNA synthesis used the whole RNA isolate, giving expressed TCRB sequences. Measured with immunoSEQ multiplex PCR; TCRdb has only the in-frame clones, and not every one. The sample holds about 230,000 clones; about a sixth are singletons and the top ten take about 0.085%. These data belong to a study of beta chain features in type 1 diabetes. Study findings and constraints: Overrepresentation of cells with high TCR expression could result from cDNA sequencing. Shorter TCRB CDR3s, moderately but significantly so, marked every one of the four CD4+ subsets in Type 1 diabetes patients.

The sequenced sample was naive CD4+ T cells from blood. The TCR sequence derives from a man aged 25-40 years with type 1 diabetes. The J gene is TRBJ2-2, the V gene TRBV29-1; 11 nucleotides match TRBD1. In nucleotides, the CDR3 is TGCAGCATTCAGGGACAGGGGGCCGGGGAGCTGTTTTTT. This gives the protein CSIQGQGAGELFF.